Below are 22 T cell receptor beta chains sequenced from a single sample in a study of metastatic and nonmetastatic thyroid tumors. Thyroid surgery was preceded by no treatment in any patient. TCRdb re-called the PCR reads with MiXCR. Altogether about 64,000 clones are present, just over 4% being singletons, with the ten largest covering around 24%. Sequenced input: blood. The receptors were sampled from a female donor with papillary thyroid cancer or a benign thyroid nodule (not recorded which). Some clones in this sample may be carry-over from other donors' samples.

Many counts were recorded for this clone. The rearrangement links TRBV27 to TRBJ1-5; tentatively, D is TRBD1 (5 bases). Per the germline V gene, CDR1 is MNHEY and CDR2 is SMNVEV (reference sequence). V was cut by 4 bases and J by 6 bases, with 19 bases left in between. The CDR3 loop spans 16 amino acids. CDR3 sequence reads: CASSSGGQGLFQPQHF. Written as DNA, the CDR3 is TGTGCCAGCAGTTCCGGCGGCCAGGGTTTATTTCAGCCCCAGCATTTT.

This clone was counted many times. A read error may explain this, as a much larger clone is one base away. The same CDR3 arises from other DNA sequences in this sample as well. V usage is TRBV7-3 and J usage is TRBJ2-1; D remains unclear. The CDR3 has 13 residues. CDR1 is SGHTA and CDR2 is FQGTGA in the germline V gene. V gave up 5 bases and J gave up 7 bases, with 12 bases separating them. CDR3 in amino acids: CASSLNVGNEQFF. DNA of the CDR3: TGTGCCAGCAGCCTAAACGTAGGGAATGAGCAGTTCTTC.

As to this clone: Because it lacks the conserved phenylalanine or tryptophan at the end, this CDR3 is likely a read error. The chain combines TRBV20-1 with TRBJ2-2; D is unresolved. From germline, CDR1 is DFQATT and CDR2 SNEGSKA (reference sequence). CDR3 length equals 14 residues. V lost 5 bases to trimming and J lost 4 bases, with 14 bases between them. The chain's CDR3 is CSALWRRGTGELFD. As DNA, the CDR3 is TGCAGTGCTTTATGGCGGAGAGGCACCGGGGAGCTGTTTGAT.

This clone was observed a handful of times. This chain links TRBV4-1 with TRBJ2-4; TRBD2 agrees at 7 bases. V shed 2 bases and J 4 bases; nucleotides not matched to a gene: 8. The germline V gene encodes CDR1 MGHRA and CDR2 YSYEKL. CDR3 length: 16 amino acids. As DNA, the CDR3 is TGCGCCAGCAGCCAACTCACGGGGGGAAGGAAAAACATTCAGTACTTC. Its protein is CASSQLTGGRKNIQYF.

This clone was seen many times. The rearrangement joins TRBV10-3 to TRBJ2-3; TRBD1 matches 7 bases. J was trimmed by 2 bases and V by 6 bases; bases with no gene match: 8. The CDR3 is made up of 15 amino acids. CDR1 is ENHRY, CDR2 SYGVKD, per germline. The CDR3, as DNA: TGTGCCATCAGAGGGACAGCCGAAAACACAGATACGCAGTATTTT. Encoded protein: CAIRGTAENTDTQYF.

In its sample, this clone was seen a few times. The rearrangement uses TRBV27 and TRBJ1-6; D unclear. V lost 6 bases and J 9 bases, leaving 27 bases between the germline ends. Germline loops: CDR1 MNHEY, CDR2 SMNVEV (reference sequence). CDR3 length equals 18 residues. The CDR3 is CASSSQKRHQPEGSPLHF. CDR3 DNA sequence: TGTGCCAGCAGCTCTCAGAAGCGACATCAACCCGAGGGTTCACCCCTCCACTTT.

This rearrangement joins TRBV6-1 to TRBJ2-3; no reliable D call. Trimming cost V 2 bases and J 7 bases, with 7 bases left between them. Germline V CDR1 and CDR2: MNHNS, SASEGT. The length of the CDR3 is 12 residues. The CDR3: CASSERRYTQYF. The CDR3 DNA is TGTGCCAGCAGTGAAAGGCGGTATACGCAGTATTTT.

This clone was observed at least ten times. The chain is built from TRBV4-2 and TRBJ1-5; maybe TRBD1 (5 bases). The CDR3 consists of 16 residues. V was cut by 4 bases and J by 0 bases, with 13 bases left in between. CDR1 is LGHNA, CDR2 YNFKEQ, per germline. CDR3 in amino acids: CASSPGTGYSNQPQHF. CDR3 sequence (DNA): TGTGCCAGCAGCCCGGGGACGGGATATAGCAATCAGCCCCAGCATTTT.

This clone came up a few times. This chain connects TRBV6-4 to TRBJ2-3; 8 nucleotides agree with TRBD2. The CDR3 is made up of 21 amino acids. Germline CDR1 is MRHNA and CDR2 is SNTAGT. Trimming at V came to 0 bases and at J to 1 base, leaving 18 bases not matched to a gene. As DNA, the CDR3 is TGTGCCAGCAGTGACTCCTCGGGAGGGCCTGGCCCGCCGCGATGCACAGATACGCAGTATTTT. This codes for CASSDSSGGPGPPRCTDTQYF.

The sample holds many counts of this clone. The gene calls are TRBV30 and TRBJ1-4; tentatively, D is TRBD1 (6 bases). Germline V gene sequence: CDR1 GTSNPN, CDR2 SVGIG (reference sequence). This CDR3 is 13 amino acids long. Trimming stripped 0 bases from V and 8 bases from J, with 10 bases between. In DNA, the CDR3 is TGTGCCTGGAGTGTGGGAAGGGGGGAAAAACTGTTTTTT. Translated, it gives CAWSVGRGEKLFF.

The chain couples TRBV11-1 to TRBJ1-1, with D hard to call. Germline CDR1 reads SGHAT; CDR2 reads FQDESV (reference sequence). The ends were cut back, 5 bases at V and 5 bases at J, with 21 bases in the middle. The CDR3 totals 16 residues. The CDR3 reads CASSTRGYRSVTEAFF. The CDR3 nucleotides read TGTGCCAGCAGCACCCGAGGTTACAGATCTGTAACTGAAGCTTTCTTT.

V and J are TRBV7-9 and TRBJ1-2; D is perhaps TRBD1 (5 bases). V lost 4 bases and J 6 bases, leaving 12 bases between the germline ends. The CDR3 length is 13 residues. Germline loops: CDR1 SEHNR, CDR2 FQNEAQ (reference sequence). The CDR3: CASSSSSGDGYTF. In DNA, the CDR3 is TGTGCCAGCAGCTCTTCATCGGGGGATGGCTACACCTTC.

This clone has at least ten counts. Since a much larger clone is just one base distant, this may be a read error. The V call is TRBV6-1, the J call TRBJ1-1; 8 nucleotides line up with TRBD1. The length of the CDR3 is 14 residues. Germline V gene lookup returns CDR1 MNHNS and CDR2 SASEGT. The CDR3 DNA follows: TGTGTCAGCAGGGGGGACAGGCGCCACACTGAAGCTTTCTTT. Amino acids: CVSRGDRRHTEAFF.

This clone was counted many times. This CDR3 is CASSLALIGGSGGEQFF. The CDR3 nucleotides read TGTGCCAGCAGCTTAGCGCTGATAGGAGGGAGCGGGGGTGAGCAGTTCTTC. The V gene is TRBV7-8, the J gene TRBJ2-1, with 8 nucleotides matching TRBD2. V was clipped by 0 bases and J by 9 bases; unmatched bases: 13. This CDR3 is 17 amino acids long. Germline V CDR1 and CDR2: SGHVS, FQNEAQ. Together with reference TRBV7-8 and TRBJ2-1, the CDR3 gives the full variable domain: GAGVSQSPRYKVAKRGQDVALRCDPISGHVSLFWYQQALGQGPEFLTYFQNEAQLDKSGLPSDRFFAERPEGSVSTLKIQRTQQEDSAVYLCASSLALIGGSGGEQFFGPGTRLTVL.

This clone has ten or more counts. The J gene is TRBJ2-1, the V gene TRBV5-1; a possible D gene is TRBD2 (5 bases). V lost 4 bases and J lost 1, with 12 bases in between. The CDR3 sequence is 15 residues long. Germline V gene lookup returns CDR1 SGHRS and CDR2 YFSETQ. The CDR3 DNA follows: TGCGCCAGCAGCGCGAAAAGCGGATCCTACAATGAGCAGTTCTTC. It codes for CASSAKSGSYNEQFF.

The chain carries TRBV6-1 and TRBJ2-3; possible D gene TRBD2, 6 bases. CDR3 length equals 15 residues. Trimming removed 6 bases from V and 0 bases from J, with 13 bases in between. Germline CDR1 and CDR2: MNHNS and SASEGT. The CDR3 sequence: CASSPASGSTDTQYF. The CDR3 DNA is TGTGCCAGCAGCCCCGCAAGCGGGAGCACAGATACGCAGTATTTT.

This clone was counted many times. The same CDR3 arises from other DNA sequences in this sample as well. The chain employs TRBV28 and TRBJ1-1; 8 bases agree with TRBD1. Per the germline V gene, CDR1 is MDHEN and CDR2 is SYDVKM. This CDR3 has 14 amino acids. V lost 8 bases to trimming and J lost 3 bases; unmatched junction nucleotides: 8. For the CDR3, the DNA is TGTGCCAGCGCTCCAGGGGGCGGGTACACTGAAGCTTTCTTT. Protein product: CASAPGGGYTEAFF.

The sample holds many counts of this clone. Since a much larger clone is just one base distant, this may be a read error. The J gene is TRBJ2-2, the V gene TRBV5-1; 9 nucleotides agree with TRBD2. Germline-derived CDR1 and CDR2 are SGHRS and YFSETQ. V shed 5 bases, J shed 7 bases, and the junction held 3 bases outside the gene matches. There are 13 residues in the CDR3. The CDR3 nucleotides read TGCGCCAGCAGAGAGCGGGAGGTCGGGGAGCTGTTTTTT. Amino acid sequence: CASREREVGELFF.

This clone was counted many times. The chain couples TRBV6-1 to TRBJ2-2; D ambiguous. CDR3 size: 13 residues. The V end lost 6 bases, the J end lost 4 bases, and 9 bases lay between the germline ends. Per the germline V gene, CDR1 is MNHNS and CDR2 is SASEGT. The CDR3 nucleotides are TGTGCCAGCAGCGACACATCCACCGGGGAGCTGTTTTTT. It yields the protein CASSDTSTGELFF.

This clone was picked up a small number of times. V usage is TRBV19 and J usage is TRBJ1-4; the D is unclear. Germline CDR1 is LNHDA and CDR2 is SQIVND (reference sequence). The V end lost 7 bases, the J end lost 4 bases, and 10 bases lay between the germline ends. The CDR3 sequence is 13 residues long. CDR3 coding DNA: TGTGCCAGTACCTTGTGGGGTAATGAAAAACTGTTTTTT. Protein sequence: CASTLWGNEKLFF.

Remarks on this clone: Just one base apart from a much larger clone, this may be a read error. This sequence joins TRBV5-1 and TRBJ2-5; a possible D gene is TRBD2 (6 bases). V lost 0 bases to trimming and J lost 2 bases, with 26 bases between them. The CDR3 extends over 20 amino acids. Germline V CDR1 and CDR2: SGHRS, YFSETQ. CDR3 DNA sequence: TGCGCCAGCAGCTTGGCCGACCTCTCGGGAGACAGTGGAGGGCAAGAGACCCAGTACTTC. Residues: CASSLADLSGDSGGQETQYF.

The chain couples TRBV4-1 to TRBJ2-5; D possibly corresponds to TRBD2 (5 bases). The CDR3 length is 14 residues. Germline V gives CDR1 MGHRA, CDR2 YSYEKL. With 1 base removed from V and 5 bases from J, the gap between germline ends came to 11 bases. As DNA, the CDR3 is TGCGCCAGCAGCCAAGTCGGGAAGTGGGAGACCCAGTACTTC. Amino acid sequence: CASSQVGKWETQYF.